These 2 T cell receptor beta chains originate from one sample sequenced in a study of identical twins. TCRdb used MiXCR to reprocess the 5' RACE reads, holding one entry per CDR3 protein. The table includes 420,000 or so distinct CDR3 sequences, less than 20% detected once. The sequencing sample was made of naive T cells sorted from blood. All receptors derive from a man in his fifties or sixties in good health.

The rearrangement uses TRBV5-1 and TRBJ2-7; TRBD1 agrees at 11 bases. The CDR3 sequence is 17 residues long. Losses at the gene ends were 0 bases for V and 3 bases for J; bases not matched to a gene: 8. Looked up from germline, CDR1 is SGHRS and CDR2 is YFSETQ. The CDR3 loop is CASSLVPGQGVDYEQYF. DNA for the CDR3: TGCGCCAGCAGCTTGGTCCCGGGACAGGGGGTCGACTACGAGCAGTACTTC.

This sequence joins TRBV5-1 and TRBJ2-3; D possibly matches TRBD1 or TRBD2 (6 bases each). Trimming stripped 0 bases from V and 2 bases from J, with 10 bases between. Germline loops: CDR1 SGHRS, CDR2 YFSETQ. CDR3 length: 15 amino acids. CDR3 region: CASSLEGGITDTQYF. CDR3 DNA sequence: TGCGCCAGCAGCTTGGAAGGGGGGATCACAGATACGCAGTATTTT.